This passage covers 24 T cell receptor beta chains from one sample sequenced in a study of human T cells and chemical hapten exposure. TCRdb re-derived calls from the RACE reads in MiXCR, one entry per CDR3 protein. This sample carries 75,000 to 100,000 distinct CDR3 sequences, about 8.6% of them seen once, and the ten largest clones take 2.5% to 3%. Time point given: healthy volunteer bleed at 2 weeks. Unfractionated whole blood served as the source for total RNA extraction. The sample taken for sequencing was whole blood. Receptors originate from a female donor in good health. Some clones in this sample may be carry-over from other donors' samples.

This clonotype was counted ten times or more. This chain connects TRBV24-1 to TRBJ1-4; D is unresolved. V shed 3 bases and J shed 7 bases, with 8 bases lying between them. The germline V gene has CDR1 KGHDR and CDR2 SFDVKD. The CDR3 runs to 13 residues. CDR3 amino acids: CATSDGRVEKLFF. The CDR3 coding sequence is TGTGCCACCAGTGATGGGAGGGTTGAAAAACTGTTTTTT.

About this clonotype itself: Germline is not matched at one junction end, which may reflect a read error. The rearrangement links TRBV12-3 or TRBV12-4 to TRBJ2-5; TRBD1 or TRBD2 may be the D gene (5 bases each). The CDR3 consists of 15 residues. The CDR3 region is CASSFSLQGRETQCF. CDR3 nucleotides: TGTGCCAGCAGTTTCTCCCTCCAGGGCAGGGAGACCCAGTGCTTC.

This clonotype turned up a few times. The gene calls are TRBV28 and TRBJ1-5; 10 bases line up with TRBD1. V trimming: 5 bases; J trimming: 5 bases; junction bases outside the gene matches: 0. CDR3 length equals 13 residues. CDR1 MDHEN and CDR2 SYDVKM come from the germline V gene. The CDR3 nucleotides read TGTGCCAGCAGTGGGACAGGGGATCAGCCCCAGCATTTT. Its translation is CASSGTGDQPQHF.

This clonotype was counted between two and nine times. V and J are TRBV20-1 and TRBJ2-3; 10 bases agree with TRBD2. Trimming at V came to 6 bases and at J to 4 bases, leaving 4 bases not matched to a gene. This CDR3 region has 13 residues. CDR1 is DFQATT, CDR2 SNEGSKA, per germline (reference sequence). CDR3 amino acids: CSARTSGSDTQYF. The CDR3 DNA is TGCAGTGCGCGGACTAGCGGCTCAGATACGCAGTATTTT.

This clonotype was recorded many times. This chain links TRBV3-1 with TRBJ2-7, with unresolved D. The length of the CDR3 is 12 residues. The germline V and J ends were trimmed by 4 bases and 2 bases, with 6 bases remaining between them. Looked up from germline, CDR1 is LGHDT and CDR2 is YNNKEL (reference sequence). The CDR3 loop reads CASSPRPYEQYF. The DNA of the CDR3 is TGTGCCAGCAGCCCTCGTCCCTACGAGCAGTACTTC.

This clonotype has only a few counts. This chain uses TRBV7-9 with TRBJ1-2; D unresolved. The CDR3 has 13 residues. CDR1 and CDR2 (germline): SEHNR, FQNEAQ (reference sequence). V was clipped by 5 bases and J by 4 bases, with 11 bases between them. The CDR3: CASSPDGIYGYTF. In DNA form, the CDR3 reads TGTGCCAGCAGCCCGGACGGAATCTATGGCTACACCTTC. The full variable domain, rest sourced from reference TRBV7-9 and TRBJ1-2, is DTGVSQNPRHKITKRGQNVTFRCDPISEHNRLYWYRQTLGQGPEFLTYFQNEAQLEKSRLLSDRFSAERPKGSFSTLEIQRTEQGDSAMYLCASSPDGIYGYTFGSGTRLTVV.

This chain joins TRBV5-1 and TRBJ2-1; D is uncertain. Germline CDR1 is SGHRS and CDR2 is YFSETQ. V shed 4 bases and J shed 5 bases, with 16 bases lying between them. This CDR3 region has 15 residues. The CDR3 reads CASSPALNDNNEQFF. CDR3 DNA sequence: TGCGCCAGCAGCCCGGCGTTGAATGACAACAATGAGCAGTTCTTC.

The chain combines TRBV6-6 with TRBJ2-1; perhaps D is TRBD1 or TRBD2 (5 bases each). The length of the CDR3 is 14 residues. Trimming removed 8 bases at V and 7 bases at J, with 18 bases between. Per germline, CDR1 MNHNY and CDR2 SVGAGI (reference sequence). The DNA for the CDR3 is TGTGCCAGCCGACGGGACGATTCAACGAATGAGCAGTTCTTC. Its protein is CASRRDDSTNEQFF.

This clonotype has at least ten counts. The gene calls are TRBV2 and TRBJ2-5; 7 nucleotides align to TRBD1. This CDR3 has 15 amino acids. J gave up 2 bases and V 7 bases, and 10 bases lay outside the gene matches. CDR1 SNHLY and CDR2 FYNNEI come from the germline V gene. The CDR3 bases are TGTGCCAGCACCTCAATGACAGGGAGTCAAGAGACCCAGTACTTC. It is translated as CASTSMTGSQETQYF.

The sample holds a few counts of this clonotype. V and J are TRBV25-1 and TRBJ2-3; 7 bases map to TRBD2. The CDR3 is 21 amino acids. The V segment lost 4 bases and the J segment 6 bases; nucleotides outside the gene matches: 28. The germline gives CDR1 MGHDK, CDR2 SYGVNS. The CDR3 bases are TGTGCCAGCAGTGGGGGACGAGGGGATCGGGAGGACTCTTATTTGCAGGATACGCAGTATTTT. Its translation is CASSGGRGDREDSYLQDTQYF.

Ten or more counts support this clonotype. The chain couples TRBV6-5 to TRBJ2-1; D tentatively fits TRBD1 or TRBD2 (5 bases each). Germline CDR1 and CDR2: MNHEY and SVGAGI. This CDR3 has 13 residues. V was trimmed by 6 bases and J by 5 bases, leaving 11 bases between them. DNA of the CDR3: TGTGCCAGCAGCCGGGACGGAAACAATGAGCAGTTCTTC. It yields the protein CASSRDGNNEQFF.

The chain uses TRBV9 and TRBJ2-3; D is perhaps TRBD2 (6 bases). The CDR3 runs 15 residues. The germline V and J ends were trimmed by 0 bases and 4 bases, with 12 bases remaining between them. Germline V gives CDR1 SGDLS, CDR2 YYNGEE. The CDR3 loop is CASSVGGGAADTQYF. The CDR3 DNA reads as TGTGCCAGCAGCGTAGGGGGAGGTGCTGCAGATACGCAGTATTTT.

This clonotype appeared many times. The chain joins TRBV20-1 to TRBJ2-7; 12 bases fit TRBD2. This CDR3 has 17 residues. After removal of 5 bases from V and 1 base from J, the junction contained 12 bases not matched to a gene. CDR1 and CDR2 from the germline V gene are DFQATT and SNEGSKA (reference sequence). CDR3 sequence: CSAAPLAGGPGSYEQYF. CDR3 sequence (DNA): TGCAGTGCTGCGCCTCTAGCGGGAGGGCCGGGGTCCTACGAGCAGTACTTC.

This clonotype was detected ten times or more. J is TRBJ2-3 and V is TRBV27, with TRBD2 identical over 8 bases. Germline lookup yields CDR1 MNHEY and CDR2 SMNVEV (reference sequence). The CDR3 extends over 14 amino acids. V was clipped by 5 bases and J by 4 bases; unmatched bases: 5. The CDR3 sequence is CASSSGSGSDTQYF. The CDR3 region has the DNA TGTGCCAGCAGTAGCGGGAGTGGGTCAGATACGCAGTATTTT.

The chain uses TRBV11-2 and TRBJ2-7; D uncertain. From germline, CDR1 is SGHAT and CDR2 FQNNGV. V was shortened by 5 bases and J by 6 bases, with 11 bases between the two germline ends. The CDR3 runs 12 residues. CDR3 in DNA: TGTGCCAGCAGCCCAGGAAGAAGCGAGCAGTACTTC. Residues: CASSPGRSEQYF.

In this sample, this clonotype turned up many times. This sequence joins TRBV20-1 and TRBJ2-7; 7 positions agree with TRBD1. V dropped 6 bases and J dropped 3; count of bases not matched to a gene: 8. Germline values: CDR1 DFQATT, CDR2 SNEGSKA (reference sequence). The CDR3 length is 13 residues. The CDR3 reads CSAGQRGIYEQYF. Here the CDR3 DNA reads TGCAGTGCGGGACAGAGGGGGATCTACGAGCAGTACTTC.

The chain uses TRBV3-1 and TRBJ1-2; no definite D call. The CDR3 covers 14 residues. Trimming shortened V by 1 base and J by 4 bases, and 10 bases separated the two germline ends. Per the germline V gene, CDR1 is LGHDT and CDR2 is YNNKEL (reference sequence). CDR3 nucleotides: TGTGCCAGCAGCCAAGCCCCTGAGACCTATGGCTACACCTTC. Its translation: CASSQAPETYGYTF. The full variable domain, with the rest looked up from reference TRBV3-1 and TRBJ1-2, is DTAVSQTPKYLVTQMGNDKSIKCEQNLGHDTMYWYKQDSKKFLKIMFSYNNKELIINETVPNRFSPKSPDKAHLNLHINSLELGDSAVYFCASSQAPETYGYTFGSGTRLTVV.

This clonotype was observed at least ten times. This chain joins TRBV20-1 and TRBJ1-1, with D unclear. Trimming removed 6 bases at V and 3 bases at J, with 20 bases between. CDR3 length equals 15 residues. Germline V gene data show CDR1 as DFQATT and CDR2 as SNEGSKA (reference sequence). This chain's CDR3 is CSAQNRPDRYTEAFF. For the CDR3, the DNA is TGCAGTGCCCAGAACCGTCCCGACCGGTACACTGAAGCTTTCTTT.

This clonotype was found a few times. The chain links TRBV28 to TRBJ1-6, with D maybe TRBD1 (5 bases). Germline CDR1 MDHEN, CDR2 SYDVKM. Trimming removed 3 bases from V and 7 bases from J, with 16 bases in between. The CDR3 length is 16 residues. CDR3 loop: CASSLPQGVGNSPLHF. DNA for the CDR3: TGTGCCAGCAGTTTGCCTCAGGGTGTGGGGAATTCACCCCTCCACTTT. Combining the CDR3 with reference TRBV28 and TRBJ1-6 gives the whole variable domain DVKVTQSSRYLVKRTGEKVFLECVQDMDHENMFWYRQDPGLGLRLIYFSYDVKMKEKGDIPEGYSVSREKKERFSLILESASTNQTSMYLCASSLPQGVGNSPLHFGNGTRLTVT.

This clonotype came up many times. The chain carries TRBV2 and TRBJ2-3; D remains unclear. The CDR3 extends over 13 amino acids. CDR1 is SNHLY, CDR2 FYNNEI, per germline. Trimming took 5 bases from V and 2 from J, leaving 8 bases between them. CDR3 region: CASSWSPTDTQYF. CDR3 DNA sequence: TGTGCCAGCAGTTGGTCTCCCACAGATACGCAGTATTTT.

This clonotype turned up a few times. The chain has TRBV28 and TRBJ2-7; D is ambiguous. The CDR3 contains 12 residues. Germline V gene sequence: CDR1 MDHEN, CDR2 SYDVKM. Trimming shortened V by 5 bases and J by 0 bases, and 5 bases separated the two germline ends. The CDR3 sequence is CASSQNSYEQYF. The CDR3, as DNA: TGTGCCAGCAGTCAAAACTCCTACGAGCAGTACTTC.

The chain carries TRBV20-1 and TRBJ2-7; D gene unclear. CDR1 and CDR2 from the germline V gene are DFQATT and SNEGSKA (reference sequence). Trimming cost V 1 base and J 4 bases, with 5 bases left between them. The CDR3 totals 11 residues. Written as DNA, the CDR3 is TGCAGTGCTAGAGCCGGGTACGAGCAGTACTTC. Its translation is CSARAGYEQYF.

This clonotype showed up many times. The chain carries TRBV10-1 and TRBJ2-2; possible D gene TRBD1, 5 bases. CDR1 and CDR2 (germline): WNHNN, SYGVQD (reference sequence). Trimming removed 5 bases from V and 6 bases from J, with 16 bases in between. The CDR3 is made up of 15 amino acids. The CDR3 sequence: CASSLSHQGPGELFF. As DNA, the CDR3 is TGCGCCAGCAGTTTGAGCCATCAGGGTCCCGGGGAGCTGTTTTTT.

Remarks on this clonotype: A read error may produce the germline difference seen at one junction end. The genes are TRBV7-7 and TRBJ2-1, with a tentative D call TRBD2 (6 bases). The CDR3 extends over 13 amino acids. Per germline, CDR1 SSHAT and CDR2 FNYEAQ (reference sequence). The CDR3 DNA is TGTGCTAGCAGCTTACGGGGCGGGGATGAGCAGTTCTTC. This sequence encodes CASSLRGGDEQFF. Filled out from reference TRBV7-7 and TRBJ2-1, the complete variable domain reads GAGVSQSPRYKVTKRGQDVTLRCDPISSHATLYWYQQALGQGPEFLTYFNYEAQPDKSGLPSDRFSAERPEGSISTLTIQRTEQRDSAMYRCASSLRGGDEQFFGPGTRLTVL.